Each of the 17 T cell receptor beta chains below was sequenced from the same sample in a study of vaccination and CD4 T cells after COVID-19. As for treatment: roughly 10-day PBMC culture with coronavirus spike peptide pools or control peptides (ViraFEST assay). No antigen has been identified for these receptors. The Oncomine TCR Beta short-read assay was applied to DNA of cultured CD4+ T cells. TCRdb ran MiXCR on the PCR reads and lists one entry per CDR3 protein. Of 5,500 to 7,000 distinct CDR3 sequences listed, roughly 18% were seen once; the top ten hold around 21%. The sample taken for sequencing was CD4+ T cells from blood, cultured in vitro. The receptor source for this set is a human donor who had recovered from COVID-19.

This clonotype was picked up a small number of times. V gene TRBV20-1 combines with J gene TRBJ2-5, with TRBD2 matching 15 bases. The CDR3 is 16 residues long. The J segment lost 4 bases and the V segment lost 5 bases, leaving 8 bases of the junction unmatched. Germline V gene lookup returns CDR1 DFQATT and CDR2 SNEGSKA (reference sequence). CDR3 bases: TGCAGTGCTCCCAGGACTAGCGGGAGGGCCGGAGAGACCCAGTACTTC. It translates to CSAPRTSGRAGETQYF.

Sample share makes this clonotype medium-sized. The chain couples TRBV20-1 to TRBJ2-7; TRBD2 matches 9 bases. There are 15 residues in the CDR3. The V gene end was trimmed by 2 bases and the J gene end by 2 bases; junction bases not matched to a gene: 7. CDR1 DFQATT and CDR2 SNEGSKA come from the germline V gene (reference sequence). The CDR3 protein is CSARISSGNTYEQYF. The CDR3 nucleotides read TGCAGTGCTAGAATTTCTAGCGGGAACACCTACGAGCAGTACTTC.

This clonotype was seen only a few times. The chain joins TRBV14 to TRBJ2-5; no firm D call. Per the germline V gene, CDR1 is SGHDN and CDR2 is FVKESK. CDR3 length: 15 residues. Trimming left V 2 bases short and J 5 bases short, with 15 bases between. The CDR3 sequence: CASSQPWTVGETQYF. The CDR3 DNA is TGTGCCAGCAGCCAACCCTGGACGGTGGGGGAGACCCAGTACTTC.

Relative to its sample, this clonotype is medium-sized (0.01 to 0.1%). The chain is built from TRBV6-5 and TRBJ1-1; D ambiguous. Germline CDR1 reads MNHEY; CDR2 reads SVGAGI. CDR3 length equals 15 residues. Trimming cost V 1 base and J 7 bases, with 16 bases left between them. Written as DNA, the CDR3 is TGTGCCAGCAGTTACTTCCAGGCGAGTCATAATGAAGCTTTCTTT. It encodes CASSYFQASHNEAFF.

This chain connects TRBV6-2 or TRBV6-3 to TRBJ1-4, with unresolved D. Germline CDR1 reads MNHEY; CDR2 reads SVGEGT. Trimming took off 0 bases at V and 11 bases at J, with 16 bases between the two ends. The CDR3 is 15 residues long. The CDR3 is CASSYSGERGEKLFF. The CDR3 DNA reads TGTGCCAGCAGTTACTCCGGGGAACGCGGTGAGAAACTGTTTTTT.

The chain joins TRBV5-4 to TRBJ2-3, with unresolved D. The CDR3 is made up of 15 amino acids. V dropped 1 base and J dropped 1 base, with 10 bases sitting between them. CDR1 SGHNT and CDR2 YYREEE come from the germline V gene (reference sequence). The CDR3 DNA reads TGTGCCAGCAGCTTGACTGATGAGGGCACAGATACGCAGTATTTT. Its protein is CASSLTDEGTDTQYF.

The chain is built from TRBV7-9 and TRBJ2-5; maybe TRBD1 (5 bases). This CDR3 has 15 residues. Trimming removed 5 bases at V and 5 bases at J, with 18 bases between. Per the germline V gene, CDR1 is SEHNR and CDR2 is FQNEAQ (reference sequence). The CDR3 bases are TGTGCCAGCAGCCCAAAAGTCAGGGTGGGCGAGACCCAGTACTTC. Translating it yields CASSPKVRVGETQYF.

V usage is TRBV2 and J usage is TRBJ2-6; 11 bases are shared with TRBD1. The germline V gene has CDR1 SNHLY and CDR2 FYNNEI. The junction had 2 bases not matched to a gene; V was cut back by 4 bases and J by 3 bases. The length of the CDR3 is 16 residues. Here the CDR3 DNA reads TGTGCCAGCAGTGGGACAGGGGGCGATGGGGCCAACGTCCTGACTTTC. The encoded protein is CASSGTGGDGANVLTF.

By share, this clonotype counts as medium-sized (0.01 to 0.1%). This chain connects TRBV2 to TRBJ1-2; a possible D gene is TRBD1 (5 bases). The length of the CDR3 is 14 residues. In germline, CDR1 is SNHLY, CDR2 FYNNEI. V was clipped by 5 bases and J by 4 bases, with 14 bases between them. Here the CDR3 DNA reads TGTGCCAGCAGTCGTTCGACAGCCTTCTATGGCTACACCTTC. The encoded protein is CASSRSTAFYGYTF. The variable domain in full, completed from reference TRBV2 and TRBJ1-2, reads EPEVTQTPSHQVTQMGQEVILRCVPISNHLYFYWYRQILGQKVEFLVSFYNNEISEKSEIFDDQFSVERPDGSNFTLKIRSTKLEDSAMYFCASSRSTAFYGYTFGSGTRLTVV.

About this clonotype: Relative to the germline gene, one junction end is altered; a read error may explain this. The chain links TRBV5-1 to TRBJ1-3, with D maybe TRBD1 (5 bases). The germline CDR1 and CDR2 sequences are SGHRS and YFSETQ. CDR3 length equals 15 residues. The CDR3 nucleotides are TGCGCCTGCAGGGAAGGGACCGGGGATGGAAACACCATATATTTT. Translating it yields CACREGTGDGNTIYF.

The table lists this clonotype with a few counts. The gene calls are TRBV6-2 or TRBV6-3 and TRBJ2-3; no clear D gene. The CDR3 sequence is 17 residues long. The ends were cut back, 1 base at V and 1 base at J, with 15 bases in the middle. Germline V gene data show CDR1 as MNHEY and CDR2 as SVGEGT. CDR3 DNA sequence: TGTGCCAGCAGTTACTTTTCGCCAAGAAGAGGCACAGATACGCAGTATTTT. It translates to CASSYFSPRRGTDTQYF.

This chain uses TRBV6-2 or TRBV6-3 with TRBJ2-4; D could derive from TRBD1 or TRBD2 (5 bases each). This CDR3 region has 15 residues. From germline, CDR1 is MNHEY and CDR2 SVGEGT. V lost 5 bases to trimming and J lost 1 base, with 12 bases between them. The CDR3 loop is CASSRDLPAKNIQYF. DNA for the CDR3: TGTGCCAGCAGTCGGGACCTGCCGGCCAAAAACATTCAGTACTTC.

The rearrangement uses TRBV29-1 and TRBJ2-5; weak D call: TRBD2 (6 bases). Germline CDR1 and CDR2: SQVTM and ANQGSEA. V was trimmed by 3 bases and J by 5 bases, leaving 19 bases between them. This CDR3 region has 15 residues. CDR3 bases: TGCAGCGTTGAGGGGCGGGGACTCCCGGCGGAGACCCAGTACTTC. It encodes CSVEGRGLPAETQYF. Full variable domain (remainder filled in from reference TRBV29-1 and TRBJ2-5): SAVISQKPSRDICQRGTSLTIQCQVDSQVTMMFWYRQQPGQSLTLIATANQGSEATYESGFVIDKFPISRPNLTFSTLTVSNMSPEDSSIYLCSVEGRGLPAETQYFGPGTRLLVL.

CDR3 in DNA: TGTGCCAGCGCGTTGGCATCTGGAAACACCATATATTTT. This codes for CASALASGNTIYF. The chain combines TRBV11-2 with TRBJ1-3; unclear D gene. Per germline, CDR1 SGHAT and CDR2 FQNNGV. Between the trimmed V and J ends, which lost 8 bases and 1 base, there was a span of 9 bases. This CDR3 contains 13 residues.

This clonotype was counted a few times. This chain connects TRBV18 to TRBJ2-5, with D possibly TRBD1 on 6 matching bases. This CDR3 region has 15 residues. Germline V gene lookup returns CDR1 KGHSH and CDR2 LQKENI. Trimming shortened V by 3 bases and J by 0 bases, and 11 bases separated the two germline ends. The chain's CDR3 is CASSPVQGNQETQYF. The DNA of the CDR3 is TGTGCCAGCTCACCGGTACAGGGAAACCAAGAGACCCAGTACTTC.

This rearrangement joins TRBV6-7 to TRBJ2-7; a possible D gene is TRBD1 (5 bases). TRBV6-7 is marked as an open reading frame, function uncertain. V lost 0 bases to trimming and J lost 4 bases, with 16 bases between them. This CDR3 region has 16 residues. CDR3 DNA: TGTGCCAGCAGTTACTCGACGTCCCCAGGGCGATACGAGCAGTACTTC. Residues: CASSYSTSPGRYEQYF.

This clonotype is labeled as medium-sized (0.01 to 0.1%). The genes are TRBV27 and TRBJ1-5, with D possibly TRBD1 on 6 matching bases. CDR3 size: 14 residues. Trimming stripped 2 bases from V and 2 bases from J, with 7 bases between. CDR1 MNHEY and CDR2 SMNVEV come from the germline V gene (reference sequence). The CDR3 region is CASSLRQGNQPQHF. Here the CDR3 DNA reads TGTGCCAGCAGTTTACGACAGGGCAATCAGCCCCAGCATTTT.